These T cell receptor beta chains were read from a single sample in a study of PD-1 blockade in classical Hodgkin lymphoma. Data came from immunoSEQ multiplex PCR; TCRdb stores just in-frame clones and leaves some out. This table has 23,000 or so clones, approximately 80% appearing once. Sequenced material: peripheral blood mononuclear cells (PBMCs), taken at baseline. The receptors here all came from a human donor with classical Hodgkin lymphoma. The CDR3 runs from the conserved cysteine through the conserved F or W. D genes are given only for firm matches. Size tells how often a clone was seen (once, few, many) or the class of an expanded clone, and some rows leave it out.

d_call,j_call,v_call,clone_size,cdr3_nt,cdr3_aa
NA,TRBJ1-1,TRBV10-3,few,TGTGCCATCATCGGCGAGTGGTCAACTGAAGCTTTCTTT,CAIIGEWSTEAFF
TRBD2,TRBJ2-1,TRBV5-1,once,TGCGCCAGCAGCTTGGCGGCCGGGGGGAGCTCCTACAATGAGCAGTTCTTC,CASSLAAGGSSYNEQFF
NA,TRBJ2-7,TRBV19,NA,TGTGCCAGTAGTCTGTCACGGATGGGTTTGGGCGAGCAGTACTTC,CASSLSRMGLGEQYF
TRBD2,TRBJ2-3,TRBV6-4,few,TGTGCCAGCAGTGACTTCCGGGGGGGCCCAGATACGCAGTATTTT,CASSDFRGGPDTQYF
NA,TRBJ1-1,TRBV5-1,NA,TGCGCCAGCAGCTTGGGAGCTGGAGTCGTGAACACTGAAGCTTTCTTT,CASSLGAGVVNTEAFF
NA,TRBJ2-2,TRBV2,NA,TGTGCCAGCAGTGCCCCCCGGGAGATAATCACCGGGGAGCTGTTTTTT,CASSAPREIITGELFF
TRBD1,TRBJ1-6,TRBV2,few,TGTGCCAGCAGACCTCCGACAGGGAACCTACCCTCACCCCTCCACTTT,CASRPPTGNLPSPLHF
TRBD1,TRBJ1-2,TRBV11-2,NA,TGTGCCAGCAGCTTAGGACAGGGAGCTAACTATGGCTACACCTTC,CASSLGQGANYGYTF
TRBD1,TRBJ1-5,TRBV7-2,NA,TGTGCCAGCAGCCCAAACAGGGGGCTGCGGCCCCAGCATTTT,CASSPNRGLRPQHF
TRBD1,TRBJ2-7,TRBV28,NA,TGTGCCAGCAGACCGGGACAGGGGGCCTACGAGCAGTACTTC,CASRPGQGAYEQYF
NA,TRBJ2-5,TRBV30,once,TGTGCCTGGAAGCTTGGGGGCGTGACCCAGTACTTC,CAWKLGGVTQYF
TRBD2,TRBJ2-1,TRBV9,NA,TGTGCCAGCAGCGCCGGGGGGGGTGCCTACAATGAGCAGTTCTTC,CASSAGGGAYNEQFF
TRBD2,TRBJ2-1,TRBV27,NA,TGTGCCAGCAGGCTCGGGGGGAGCTCCTACAATGAGCAGTTCTTC,CASRLGGSSYNEQFF
NA,TRBJ1-6,TRBV21-1,NA,TGTGCCAGCAGCAAAGATCCGGGACAGGGGAATTCACCCCTCCACTTT,CASSKDPGQGNSPLHF
NA,TRBJ1-2,TRBV6-5,NA,TGTGCCAGCAACCAGGGGAAGGGCTATGGCTACACCTTC,CASNQGKGYGYTF
TRBD2,TRBJ2-1,TRBV6-5,NA,TGTGCCAGCAGTTCTCTCCGGGACTATGATGAGCAGTTCTTC,CASSSLRDYDEQFF
TRBD2,TRBJ2-1,TRBV18,NA,TGTGCCAGCTCATTCAGCGGGGGGGCCTACAATGAGCAGTTCTTC,CASSFSGGAYNEQFF
TRBD1,TRBJ2-7,TRBV5-1,NA,TGCGCCAGCAGAGAACAGGGGTCCAACGAGCAGTACTTC,CASREQGSNEQYF
NA,TRBJ2-1,TRBV11-2,NA,TGTGCCAGCAGCTTAAAGGGACGGGGGAGCTACAATGAGCAGTTCTTC,CASSLKGRGSYNEQFF
NA,TRBJ2-7,TRBV6-5,NA,TGTGCCACCGGGACTGGCGCCGCCTACGAGCAGTACTTC,CATGTGAAYEQYF
TRBD1,TRBJ1-2,TRBV18,NA,TGTGCCAGCACCCCCGGGACAGATTTTTATGGCTACACCTTC,CASTPGTDFYGYTF
TRBD2,TRBJ2-2,TRBV6-5,NA,TGTGCCAGCAGTTACTTCCCCAGCGGGGTCGGGGAGCTGTTTTTT,CASSYFPSGVGELFF
TRBD1,TRBJ2-2,TRBV4-2,NA,TGTGCCAGCAGCCAAGGTGGACAGGGTGGAGGGGAGCTGTTTTTT,CASSQGGQGGGELFF
NA,TRBJ1-5,TRBV19,NA,TGTGCCAGTAGTATGCCCTGGACGGGGGTGACCCAGCATTTT,CASSMPWTGVTQHF
NA,TRBJ1-2,TRBV4-3,NA,TGCGCCAGCAGCCAAGATTGGGGGGGTATCTATGGCTACACCTTC,CASSQDWGGIYGYTF
TRBD2,TRBJ2-3,TRBV27,NA,TGTGCCAGCAGTTCCCAAGCGGGGGGGATGGATACGCAGTATTTT,CASSSQAGGMDTQYF